This T cell receptor beta chain derives from a study of cytomegalovirus exposure and HLA in healthy donors. Study results and limitations: Beyond CMV serostatus, there was no information to go on about immune exposure. In vitro data verified a few CMV-associated chains as specific for CMV antigens. One variant, a missense change in DCLRE1C, was linked in a later analysis to TCR beta V- and J-gene trimming.

The germline CDR1 and CDR2 sequences are MNHNS and SASEGT. The length of the CDR3 is 11 residues. V lost 4 bases, J lost 10 bases, and 5 bases lay in between. A multiplex PCR was run with 60 Vbeta primers and 13 Jbeta primers. TCRdb's copy holds only in-frame clones and misses some; the assay was immunoSEQ multiplex PCR. The table includes tens of thousands of clones, around 82% detected once. With regard to this clone: What it binds is unknown.

The sequencing sample was made of PBMCs. The clonotype originates from a young woman in good health and CMV-seropositive. The chain has TRBV6-1 and TRBJ1-6; D not resolved. The CDR3 DNA reads as TGTGCCAGCAGTGTGAGCTCACCCCTCCACTTT. It translates to CASSVSSPLHF.